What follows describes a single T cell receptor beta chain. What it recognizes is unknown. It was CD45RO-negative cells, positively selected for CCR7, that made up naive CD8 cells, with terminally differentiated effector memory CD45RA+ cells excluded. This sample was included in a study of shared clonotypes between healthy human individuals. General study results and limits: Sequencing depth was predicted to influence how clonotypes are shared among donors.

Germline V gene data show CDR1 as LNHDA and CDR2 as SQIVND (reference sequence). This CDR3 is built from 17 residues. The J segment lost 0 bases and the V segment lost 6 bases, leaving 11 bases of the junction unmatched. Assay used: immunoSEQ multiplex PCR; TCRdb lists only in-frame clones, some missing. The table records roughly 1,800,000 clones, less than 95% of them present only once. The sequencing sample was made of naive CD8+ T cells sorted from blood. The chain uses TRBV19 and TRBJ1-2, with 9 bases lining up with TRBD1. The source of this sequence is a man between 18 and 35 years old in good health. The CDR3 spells CASRFHFGQGSNYGYTF. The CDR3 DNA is TGTGCCAGTAGGTTTCATTTTGGACAGGGGTCTAACTATGGCTACACCTTC.